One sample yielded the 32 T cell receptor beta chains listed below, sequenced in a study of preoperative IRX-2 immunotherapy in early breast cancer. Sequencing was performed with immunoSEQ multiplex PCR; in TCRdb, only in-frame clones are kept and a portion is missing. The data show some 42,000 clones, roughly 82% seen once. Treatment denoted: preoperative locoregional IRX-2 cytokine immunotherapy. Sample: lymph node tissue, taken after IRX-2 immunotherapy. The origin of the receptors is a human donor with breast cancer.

The CDR3 protein is CAWSARGVGAFF. The CDR3 coding sequence is TGTGCCTGGAGTGCCAGGGGGGTTGGAGCTTTCTTT. The chain is built from TRBV30 and TRBJ1-1, with 7 bases identical to TRBD1. From germline, CDR1 is GTSNPN and CDR2 SVGIG (reference sequence). The CDR3 runs 12 residues. V trimming: 1 base; J trimming: 10 bases; junction bases outside the gene matches: 6.

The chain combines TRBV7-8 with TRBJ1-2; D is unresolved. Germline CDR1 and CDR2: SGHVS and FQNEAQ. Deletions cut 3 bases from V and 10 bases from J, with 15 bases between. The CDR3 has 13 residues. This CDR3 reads CASSFGPPRVYTF. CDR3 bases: TGTGCCAGCAGCTTTGGACCGCCTAGGGTCTACACCTTC.

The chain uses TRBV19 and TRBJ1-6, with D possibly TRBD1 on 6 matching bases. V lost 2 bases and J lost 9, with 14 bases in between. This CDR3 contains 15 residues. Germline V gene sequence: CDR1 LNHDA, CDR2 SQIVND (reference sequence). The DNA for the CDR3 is TGTGCCAGTAGTATAAAGGCAGGGGTAGCTTCACCCCTCCACTTT. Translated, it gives CASSIKAGVASPLHF.

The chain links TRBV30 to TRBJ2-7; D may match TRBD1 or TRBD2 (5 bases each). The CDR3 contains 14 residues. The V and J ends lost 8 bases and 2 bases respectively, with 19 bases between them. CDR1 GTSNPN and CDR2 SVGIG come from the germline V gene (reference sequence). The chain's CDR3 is CAGTLRGRAYEQYF. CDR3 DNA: TGTGCCGGGACGCTTCGGGGAAGGGCCTACGAGCAGTACTTC.

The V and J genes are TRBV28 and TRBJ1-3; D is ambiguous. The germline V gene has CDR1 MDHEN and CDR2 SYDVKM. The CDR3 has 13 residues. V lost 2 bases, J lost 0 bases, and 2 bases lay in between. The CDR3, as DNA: TGTGCCAGCAGTTTAAACTCTGGAAACACCATATATTTT. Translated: CASSLNSGNTIYF.

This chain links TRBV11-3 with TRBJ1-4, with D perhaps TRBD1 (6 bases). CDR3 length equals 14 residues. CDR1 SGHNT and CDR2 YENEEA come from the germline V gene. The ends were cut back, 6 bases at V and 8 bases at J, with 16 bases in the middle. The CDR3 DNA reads TGTGCCAGCAGTTTATACAGGGCGGGGGAAAAACTGTTTTTT. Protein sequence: CASSLYRAGEKLFF.

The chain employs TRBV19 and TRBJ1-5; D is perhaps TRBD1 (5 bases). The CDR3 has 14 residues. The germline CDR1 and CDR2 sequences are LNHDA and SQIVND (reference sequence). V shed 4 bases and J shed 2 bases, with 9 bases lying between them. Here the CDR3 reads CASSRGVGNQPQHF. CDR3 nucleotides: TGTGCCAGTAGTAGGGGGGTAGGCAATCAGCCCCAGCATTTT.

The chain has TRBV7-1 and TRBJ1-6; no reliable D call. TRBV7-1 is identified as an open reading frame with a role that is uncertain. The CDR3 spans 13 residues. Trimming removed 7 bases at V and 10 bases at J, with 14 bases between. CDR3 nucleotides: TGTGCCAGCATCCCCCTAGTGTGGTCACCCCTCCACTTT. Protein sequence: CASIPLVWSPLHF.

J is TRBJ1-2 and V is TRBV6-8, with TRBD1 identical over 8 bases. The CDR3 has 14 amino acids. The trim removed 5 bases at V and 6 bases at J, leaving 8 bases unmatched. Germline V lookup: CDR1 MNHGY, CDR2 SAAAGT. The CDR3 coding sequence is TGTGCCAGCAGTGCCACAGGGGGGTTGAATGGCTACACCTTC. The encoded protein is CASSATGGLNGYTF.

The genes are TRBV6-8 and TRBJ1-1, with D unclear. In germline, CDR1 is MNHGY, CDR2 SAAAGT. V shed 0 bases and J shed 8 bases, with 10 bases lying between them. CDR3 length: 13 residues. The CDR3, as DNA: TGTGCCAGCAGTTACTCGTTGGGGTTCGAAGCTTTCTTT. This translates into CASSYSLGFEAFF.

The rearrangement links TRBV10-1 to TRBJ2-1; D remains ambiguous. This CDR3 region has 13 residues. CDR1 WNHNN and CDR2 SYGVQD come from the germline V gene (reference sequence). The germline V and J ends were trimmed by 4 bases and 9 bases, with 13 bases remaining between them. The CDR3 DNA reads TGCGCCAGCAGTGGCACGCGCGGTAGTGAGCAGTTCTTC. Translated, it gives CASSGTRGSEQFF.

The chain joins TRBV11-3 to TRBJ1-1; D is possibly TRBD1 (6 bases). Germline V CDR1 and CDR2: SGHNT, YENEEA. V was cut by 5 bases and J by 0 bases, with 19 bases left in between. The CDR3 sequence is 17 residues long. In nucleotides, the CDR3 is TGTGCCAGCAGCCAAGGGTATACAGGGCCCATGAACACTGAAGCTTTCTTT. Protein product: CASSQGYTGPMNTEAFF.

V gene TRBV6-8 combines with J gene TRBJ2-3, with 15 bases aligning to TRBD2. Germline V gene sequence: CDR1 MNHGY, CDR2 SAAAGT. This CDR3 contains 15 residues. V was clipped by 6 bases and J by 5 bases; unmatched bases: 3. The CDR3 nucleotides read TGTGCCAGCAGCCGGGGACTAGCGGGAGGAGATACGCAGTATTTT. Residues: CASSRGLAGGDTQYF.

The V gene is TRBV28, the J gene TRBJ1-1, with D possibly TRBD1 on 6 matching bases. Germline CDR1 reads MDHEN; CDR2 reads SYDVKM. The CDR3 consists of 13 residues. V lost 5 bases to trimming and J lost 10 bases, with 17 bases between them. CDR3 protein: CASSPPRGGGAFF. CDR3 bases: TGTGCCAGCAGTCCACCAAGGGGAGGGGGAGCTTTCTTT.

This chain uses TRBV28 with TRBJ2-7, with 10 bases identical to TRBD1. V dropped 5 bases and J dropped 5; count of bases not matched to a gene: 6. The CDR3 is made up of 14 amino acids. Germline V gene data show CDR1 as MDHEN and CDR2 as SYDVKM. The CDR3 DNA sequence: TGTGCCAGCAGTGGCTGGGACAGGGGACACGAGCAGTACTTC. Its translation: CASSGWDRGHEQYF.

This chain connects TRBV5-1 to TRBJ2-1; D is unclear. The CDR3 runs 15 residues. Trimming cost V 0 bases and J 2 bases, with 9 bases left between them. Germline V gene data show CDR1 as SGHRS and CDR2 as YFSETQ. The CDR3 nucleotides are TGCGCCAGCAGCTTGGACAGCCTCACCTACAATGAGCAGTTCTTC. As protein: CASSLDSLTYNEQFF.

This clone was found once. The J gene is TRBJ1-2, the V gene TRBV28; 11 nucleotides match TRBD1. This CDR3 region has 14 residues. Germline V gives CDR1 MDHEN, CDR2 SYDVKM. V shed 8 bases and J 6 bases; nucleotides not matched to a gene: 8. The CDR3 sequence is CASQGQGAPNGYTF. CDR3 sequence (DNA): TGTGCCAGCCAAGGACAGGGGGCGCCGAATGGCTACACCTTC.

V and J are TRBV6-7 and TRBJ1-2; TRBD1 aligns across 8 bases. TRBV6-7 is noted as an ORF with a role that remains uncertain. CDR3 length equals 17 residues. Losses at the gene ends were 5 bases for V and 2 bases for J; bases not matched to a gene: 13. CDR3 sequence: CASSETQGADRNYGYTF. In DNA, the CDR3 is TGTGCCAGCAGTGAAACCCAGGGGGCGGACAGAAACTATGGCTACACCTTC.

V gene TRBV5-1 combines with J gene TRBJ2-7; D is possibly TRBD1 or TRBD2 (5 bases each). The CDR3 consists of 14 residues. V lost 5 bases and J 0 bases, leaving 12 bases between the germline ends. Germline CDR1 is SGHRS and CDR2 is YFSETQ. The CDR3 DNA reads TGCGCCAGCAGTCCGGGGACGGTCTCCTACGAGCAGTACTTC. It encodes CASSPGTVSYEQYF.

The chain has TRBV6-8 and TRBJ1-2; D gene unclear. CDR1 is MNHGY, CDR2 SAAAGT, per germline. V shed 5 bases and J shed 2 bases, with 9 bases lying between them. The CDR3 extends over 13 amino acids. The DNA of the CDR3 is TGTGCCAGCAGTCTAATGGACAACTATGGCTACACCTTC. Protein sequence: CASSLMDNYGYTF.

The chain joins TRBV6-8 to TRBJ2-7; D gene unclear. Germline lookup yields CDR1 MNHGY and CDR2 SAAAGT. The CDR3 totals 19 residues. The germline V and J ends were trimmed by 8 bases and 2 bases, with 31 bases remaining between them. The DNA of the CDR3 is TGTGCCAGCCAGTATCTAAGGGCCGCGGATTACCCAGGTACCTACGAGCAGTACTTC. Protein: CASQYLRAADYPGTYEQYF.

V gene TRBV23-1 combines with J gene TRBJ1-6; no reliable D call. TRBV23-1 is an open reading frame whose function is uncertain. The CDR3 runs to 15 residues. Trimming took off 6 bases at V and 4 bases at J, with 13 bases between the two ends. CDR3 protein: CASSQERAYNSPLHF. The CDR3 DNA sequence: TGCGCCAGCAGCCAAGAAAGAGCGTATAATTCACCCCTCCACTTT.

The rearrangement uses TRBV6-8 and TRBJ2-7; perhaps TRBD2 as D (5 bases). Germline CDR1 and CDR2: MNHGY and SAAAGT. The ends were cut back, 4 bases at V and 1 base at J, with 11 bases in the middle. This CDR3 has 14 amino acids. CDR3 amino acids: CASSLGLGSYEQYF. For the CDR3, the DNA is TGTGCCAGCAGTTTAGGACTTGGTTCCTACGAGCAGTACTTC.

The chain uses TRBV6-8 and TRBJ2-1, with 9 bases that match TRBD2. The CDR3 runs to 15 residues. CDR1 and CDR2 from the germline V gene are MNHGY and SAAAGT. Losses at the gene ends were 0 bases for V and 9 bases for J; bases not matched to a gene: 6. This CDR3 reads CASSYSGGGASEQFF. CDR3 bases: TGTGCCAGCAGTTACTCTGGCGGGGGGGCAAGTGAGCAGTTCTTC.

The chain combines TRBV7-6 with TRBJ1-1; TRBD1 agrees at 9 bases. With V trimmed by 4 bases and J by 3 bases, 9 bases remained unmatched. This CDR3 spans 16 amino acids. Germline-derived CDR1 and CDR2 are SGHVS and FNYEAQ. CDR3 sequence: CASSWSTGGIHTEAFF. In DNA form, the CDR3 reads TGTGCCAGCAGCTGGTCGACAGGGGGTATTCACACTGAAGCTTTCTTT.

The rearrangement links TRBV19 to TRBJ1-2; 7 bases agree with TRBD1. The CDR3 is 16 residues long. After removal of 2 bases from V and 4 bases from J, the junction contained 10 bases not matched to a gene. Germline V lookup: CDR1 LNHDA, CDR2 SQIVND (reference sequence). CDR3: CASSISPGTVLYGYTF. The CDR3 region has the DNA TGTGCCAGTAGTATAAGTCCCGGGACAGTTCTCTATGGCTACACCTTC.

The CDR3 coding sequence is TGTGCCAGCAGCCCTCCCCGGGCGGGGGGCATAGAGACCCAGTACTTC. It encodes CASSPPRAGGIETQYF. J is TRBJ2-5 and V is TRBV7-6, with 8 positions matching TRBD2. This CDR3 spans 16 amino acids. From germline, CDR1 is SGHVS and CDR2 FNYEAQ. V lost 5 bases, J lost 4 bases, and 12 bases stayed unmatched. The variable domain in full, with the rest retrieved from reference TRBV7-6 and TRBJ2-5, is GAGVSQSPRYKVTKRGQDVALRCDPISGHVSLYWYRQALGQGPEFLTYFNYEAQQDKSGLPNDRFSAERPEGSISTLTIQRTEQRDSAMYRCASSPPRAGGIETQYFGPGTRLLVL.

For the CDR3, the DNA is TGTGCCAGCGCCCGGGACAGGGGGCAGGGTCAGCCCCAGCATTTT. This encodes CASARDRGQGQPQHF. The gene calls are TRBV6-8 and TRBJ1-5; 12 bases match TRBD1. The CDR3 loop spans 15 amino acids. V lost 8 bases to trimming and J lost 6 bases; unmatched junction nucleotides: 8. Per germline, CDR1 MNHGY and CDR2 SAAAGT.

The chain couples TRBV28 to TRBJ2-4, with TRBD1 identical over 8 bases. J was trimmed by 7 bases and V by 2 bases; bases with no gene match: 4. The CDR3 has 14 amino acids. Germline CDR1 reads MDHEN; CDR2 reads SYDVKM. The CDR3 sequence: CASSLGTGGNIQYF. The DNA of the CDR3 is TGTGCCAGCAGTTTAGGGACAGGAGGCAACATTCAGTACTTC.

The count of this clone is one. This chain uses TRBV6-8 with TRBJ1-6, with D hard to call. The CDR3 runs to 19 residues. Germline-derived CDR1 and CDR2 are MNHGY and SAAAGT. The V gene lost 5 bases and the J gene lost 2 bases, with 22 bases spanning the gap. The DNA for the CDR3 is TGTGCCAGCAGTGGAGGGTCCTTCTATGGAGGCACCTATAATTCACCCCTCCACTTT. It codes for CASSGGSFYGGTYNSPLHF.

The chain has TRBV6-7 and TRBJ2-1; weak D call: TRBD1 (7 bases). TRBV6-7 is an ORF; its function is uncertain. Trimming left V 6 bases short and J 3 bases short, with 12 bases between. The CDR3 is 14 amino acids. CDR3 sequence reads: CASRRQGLYNEQFF. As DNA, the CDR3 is TGTGCCAGCAGAAGACAGGGACTCTACAATGAGCAGTTCTTC.

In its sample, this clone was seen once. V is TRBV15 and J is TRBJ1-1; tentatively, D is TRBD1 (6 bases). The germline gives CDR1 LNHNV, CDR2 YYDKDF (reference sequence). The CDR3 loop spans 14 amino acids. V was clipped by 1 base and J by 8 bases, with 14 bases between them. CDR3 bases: TGTGCCACCAGCAGAGGATCACAGGGTAGCGAAGCTTTCTTT. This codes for CATSRGSQGSEAFF.